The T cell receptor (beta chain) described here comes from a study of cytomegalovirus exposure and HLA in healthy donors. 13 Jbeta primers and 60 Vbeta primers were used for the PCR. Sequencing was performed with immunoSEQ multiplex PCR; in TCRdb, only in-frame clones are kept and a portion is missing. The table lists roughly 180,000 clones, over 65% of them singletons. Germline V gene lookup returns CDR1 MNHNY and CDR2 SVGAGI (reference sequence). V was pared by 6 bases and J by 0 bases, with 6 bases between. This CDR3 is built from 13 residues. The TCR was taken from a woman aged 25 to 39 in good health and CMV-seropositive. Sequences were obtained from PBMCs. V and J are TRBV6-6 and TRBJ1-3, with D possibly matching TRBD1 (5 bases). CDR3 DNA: TGTGCCAGCAGCGGGGGCTCTGGAAACACCATATATTTT. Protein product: CASSGGSGNTIYF.